Given below is one TCR beta chain in context. This clonotype was counted at least ten times. It lacks a known antigen. One base away there is no much larger clone; base qualities are not given. The library was generated by 5' RACE. These reads were obtained on a NextSeq 500. The TCR library protocol attached unique molecular identifiers to individual cDNA molecules to correct for sequencing error and PCR bias. Both TCR alpha and beta chains were sequenced, and tight co-correlation was observed between alpha and beta sequence abundances in each sample. Per the original workflow: Decombinator V4 was used to annotate TCR sequences for V gene, J gene and CDR3. TCRs were defined as expanded if a significant change between any two time points was detected under a Poisson model with p below 0.0001. TCR abundances were normalised to the total number of TCRs sequenced per sample and expressed as counts per million. TRAV1-2 paired with TRAJ12, TRAJ20 or TRAJ33 defined MAIT TCRs, while TRAV10 paired with TRAJ18 defined iNKT TCRs. VDJdb, accessed on 1 November 2021, was searched for TCRs annotated for CMV, EBV and SARS-CoV-2, and TCRs annotated for more than one antigen were excluded. TCRdb handled the public reads itself, with Q25 trimming in fastp and clone calling in MiXCR, and kept productive beta chains. Every distinct CDR3 protein forms one entry, paired with its most common genes and DNA. TCRdb, not the original authors, processed these V and J calls. Counted in this sample were 60,000 to 65,000 distinct CDR3 sequences; roughly an eighth of them appeared once. The ten most abundant clones make up roughly 4.6% of the sample.

Taken from the germline V gene, the CDR1 and CDR2 loops are SNHLY and FYNNEI. The CDR3 holds 14 amino acids from the cysteine to the phenylalanine. Only CDR3 DNA is held: 42 bases, read in frame from base 1. At the junction V is shortened by 4 bases and J by 7 bases; bases outside the gene matches: 8. The data derive from a study of early T cells in non-severe SARS-CoV-2 infection (dated by TCRdb to the early 2020s). For the study in its entirety: Because TCR sequencing relied on bulk RNA taken from unsorted whole blood, pairing of alpha and beta chains was not possible. What the study reported, not specific to this receptor: VDJdb matching was skewed toward anti-spike CD8 responses and likely underestimated virus-specific expansions, missing private and CD4 specificities.

The study was a case-control design nested within a healthcare worker cohort in London, UK, with weekly nasopharyngeal swab PCR tests and blood sampling. Healthcare workers were enrolled in the week of the UK lockdown, from 23 to 31 March 2020, and were followed every week for up to 16 weeks. The TCR originated in an adult who was a healthcare worker with PCR-confirmed SARS-CoV-2 infection or an uninfected control (not recorded which). The sequencing sample was made of whole blood. The chain employs TRBV2 and TRBJ1-2; TRBD1 matches 8 bases in the middle. Here the CDR3 is given as CASSADRESFGYTF. The DNA sequence reads TGTGCCAGCAGTGCGGACAGGGAGTCGTTTGGCTACACCTTC.